The 14 T cell receptor beta chains below all came from one sample that was sequenced in a study of cytomegalovirus exposure and HLA in healthy donors. A multiplex PCR was run with 60 Vbeta primers and 13 Jbeta primers. Profiled with immunoSEQ multiplex PCR; TCRdb holds only in-frame clones, not every one. In the table there are 100,000 to 120,000 clones, roughly 80% of which are singletons. Sequencing was carried out using PBMCs. These receptors all come from a woman younger than 45 in good health and CMV-seronegative.

The table lists this clone with a count of one. V gene TRBV27 combines with J gene TRBJ2-2; 7 bases match TRBD2. With 6 bases clipped from V and 5 bases from J, the junction kept 6 bases outside the gene matches. Germline V gene lookup returns CDR1 MNHEY and CDR2 SMNVEV (reference sequence). This CDR3 spans 14 amino acids. The CDR3 nucleotides are TGTGCCAGCAGGCGCGGGAGTGGAACCGGGGAGCTGTTTTTT. It yields the protein CASRRGSGTGELFF.

The J gene is TRBJ1-1, the V gene TRBV19; the D is unclear. V was clipped by 0 bases and J by 0 bases, with 5 bases between them. The germline V gene encodes CDR1 LNHDA and CDR2 SQIVND (reference sequence). CDR3 length: 14 amino acids. The CDR3 sequence: CASSIERMNTEAFF. CDR3 sequence (DNA): TGTGCCAGTAGTATAGAGAGGATGAACACTGAAGCTTTCTTT.

V and J are TRBV18 and TRBJ1-5, with 7 bases that match TRBD1. V was pared by 3 bases and J by 7 bases, with 3 bases of the junction left unmatched. The CDR3 is made up of 13 amino acids. Germline assignment: CDR1 KGHSH and CDR2 LQKENI. CDR3 nucleotide sequence: TGTGCCAGCTCACCCCGGGACAGCCAGCCCCAGCATTTT. Translated: CASSPRDSQPQHF.

This chain links TRBV6-5 with TRBJ2-7; 7 bases line up with TRBD1. The CDR3 length is 13 residues. Germline V lookup: CDR1 MNHEY, CDR2 SVGAGI. With 5 bases clipped from V and 5 bases from J, the junction kept 6 bases outside the gene matches. In nucleotides, the CDR3 is TGTGCCAGCAGTAGCGAGACAGGGAACGAGCAGTACTTC. Amino acids: CASSSETGNEQYF.

Worth noting for this clone: The sample carries other DNA sequences with the same CDR3. The genes are TRBV28 and TRBJ2-1, with D unclear. Looked up from germline, CDR1 is MDHEN and CDR2 is SYDVKM. The V end was cut by 5 bases, the J end by 4 bases, with 21 bases between. The CDR3 is 17 amino acids. In DNA, the CDR3 is TGTGCCAGCAGTAGTCCCTGGGTATCCTCTAGTTACAATGAGCAGTTCTTC. Protein: CASSSPWVSSSYNEQFF. Supplemented by reference TRBV28 and TRBJ2-1, the full variable domain reads DVKVTQSSRYLVKRTGEKVFLECVQDMDHENMFWYRQDPGLGLRLIYFSYDVKMKEKGDIPEGYSVSREKKERFSLILESASTNQTSMYLCASSSPWVSSSYNEQFFGPGTRLTVL.

The chain couples TRBV30 to TRBJ1-5, with 8 bases aligning to TRBD1. CDR1 and CDR2 (germline): GTSNPN, SVGIG (reference sequence). V was pared by 2 bases and J by 3 bases, with 6 bases of the junction left unmatched. This CDR3 region has 15 residues. The CDR3 bases are TGTGCCTGGAGTTGGACAGGGACCTTCAATCAGCCCCAGCATTTT. Its protein is CAWSWTGTFNQPQHF.

The chain couples TRBV27 to TRBJ1-1; D remains unclear. Trimming took 8 bases from V and 0 from J, leaving 10 bases between them. The germline CDR1 and CDR2 sequences are MNHEY and SMNVEV (reference sequence). The length of the CDR3 is 13 residues. Written as DNA, the CDR3 is TGTGCCAGCCTAAACGCCCTGAACACTGAAGCTTTCTTT. It specifies CASLNALNTEAFF.

J is TRBJ1-2 and V is TRBV4-1; 7 bases line up with TRBD1. The V segment lost 4 bases and the J segment 8 bases; nucleotides outside the gene matches: 7. This CDR3 is 13 amino acids long. The germline V gene encodes CDR1 MGHRA and CDR2 YSYEKL. The CDR3 region is CASSPRDSQGYTF. CDR3 in DNA: TGCGCCAGCAGCCCCAGGGACAGTCAGGGCTACACCTTC.

This clone was recorded only once. In DNA form, the CDR3 reads TGTGCCAGCAGCTGGGGACAAGCTGAAAAACTGTTTTTT. Protein product: CASSWGQAEKLFF. The rearrangement joins TRBV5-4 to TRBJ1-4, with D perhaps matching TRBD1 (6 bases). V was trimmed by 3 bases and J by 7 bases, leaving 10 bases between them. Germline V CDR1 and CDR2: SGHNT, YYREEE (reference sequence). The CDR3 spans 13 residues.

This clone was counted a few times. V usage is TRBV5-1 and J usage is TRBJ2-7; 7 bases match TRBD1. Trimming at V came to 6 bases and at J to 0 bases, leaving 6 bases not matched to a gene. CDR1 and CDR2 from the germline V gene are SGHRS and YFSETQ. CDR3 length equals 14 residues. The CDR3, as DNA: TGCGCCAGCACCTGGGACAGTTTCTCCTACGAGCAGTACTTC. Its protein is CASTWDSFSYEQYF.

V is TRBV4-1 and J is TRBJ1-4; 7 bases align to TRBD1. The length of the CDR3 is 16 residues. V trimming: 0 bases; J trimming: 7 bases; junction bases outside the gene matches: 8. CDR1 is MGHRA and CDR2 is YSYEKL in the germline V gene. The CDR3 bases are TGCGCCAGCAGCCAAGATGTTAGGGGGCAAGGTGAAAAACTGTTTTTT. Translation gives CASSQDVRGQGEKLFF.

This rearrangement joins TRBV5-6 to TRBJ2-5; TRBD2 matches 11 bases. CDR3 length: 16 amino acids. The V and J ends lost 4 bases and 5 bases, in that order; junction bases with no gene match: 10. Germline CDR1 is SGHDT and CDR2 is YYEEEE. For the CDR3, the DNA is TGTGCCAGCAGCCTGTATAGCGGGGGGGCGATGGAGACCCAGTACTTC. Its translation is CASSLYSGGAMETQYF.

The V gene is TRBV10-2, the J gene TRBJ2-7, with TRBD1 matching 12 bases. The CDR3 runs 15 residues. Losses at the gene ends were 7 bases for V and 5 bases for J; bases not matched to a gene: 9. Germline V gene lookup returns CDR1 WSHSY and CDR2 SAAADI. Written as DNA, the CDR3 is TGCGCCAGCACGAACGGAGGGACAGGGGGCCACGAGCAGTACTTC. Translating gives CASTNGGTGGHEQYF.

The chain combines TRBV30 with TRBJ2-1; D is possibly TRBD1 (6 bases). Germline-derived CDR1 and CDR2 are GTSNPN and SVGIG (reference sequence). V shed 3 bases and J shed 9 bases, with 18 bases lying between them. This CDR3 spans 14 amino acids. In DNA form, the CDR3 reads TGTGCCTGGAGCTCCGGCCAAGGGGGTGGTGAGCAGTTCTTC. It codes for CAWSSGQGGGEQFF.